The source of this T cell receptor (beta chain) is a study of T cells in Graves' hyperthyroidism and ophthalmopathy. On this clonotype itself: One end of the junction fails to match germline, which may point to a read error.

The CDR3 sequence is 14 residues long. The germline V gene has CDR1 MNHEY and CDR2 SVGEGT. TCR beta CDR3 sequences were amplified from RNA transcripts. A first-round RT-PCR of the TCR CDR3 used the HTBI primer set. A single record per CDR3 protein comes from TCRdb applying MiXCR to the multiplex PCR reads. This table holds under 450,000 distinct CDR3 sequences, about 14% found once. The V and J genes are TRBV6-2 or TRBV6-3 and TRBJ2-1; 9 bases agree with TRBD1. This clonotype was sampled from a man aged 25 to 45 with Graves' hyperthyroidism that later progressed to Graves' ophthalmopathy. The sample was blood. The CDR3 sequence: CASRGTGNYNGQFF. CDR3 nucleotides: TGTGCCAGCAGGGGGACAGGGAACTACAATGGGCAGTTCTTC.